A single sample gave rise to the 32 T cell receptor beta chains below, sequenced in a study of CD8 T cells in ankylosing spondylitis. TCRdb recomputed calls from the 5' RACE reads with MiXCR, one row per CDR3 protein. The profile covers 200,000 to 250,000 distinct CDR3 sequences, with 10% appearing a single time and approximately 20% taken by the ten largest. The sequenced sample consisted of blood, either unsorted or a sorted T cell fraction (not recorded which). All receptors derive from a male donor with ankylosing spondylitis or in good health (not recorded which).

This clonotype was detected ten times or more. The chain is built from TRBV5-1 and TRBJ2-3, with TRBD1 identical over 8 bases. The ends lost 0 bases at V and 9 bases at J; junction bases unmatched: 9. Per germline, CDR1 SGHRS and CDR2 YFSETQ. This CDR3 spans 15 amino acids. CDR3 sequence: CASSLEGQGEGTQYF. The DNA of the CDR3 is TGCGCCAGCAGCTTGGAAGGACAGGGAGAGGGGACGCAGTATTTT. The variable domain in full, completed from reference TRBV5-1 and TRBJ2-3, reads KAGVTQTPRYLIKTRGQQVTLSCSPISGHRSVSWYQQTPGQGLQFLFEYFSETQRNKGNFPGRFSGRQFSNSRSEMNVSTLELGDSALYLCASSLEGQGEGTQYFGPGTRLTVL.

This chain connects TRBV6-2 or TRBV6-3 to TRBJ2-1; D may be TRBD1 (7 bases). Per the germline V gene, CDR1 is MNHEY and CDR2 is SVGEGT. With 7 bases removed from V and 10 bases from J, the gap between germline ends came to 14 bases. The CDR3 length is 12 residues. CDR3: CASTQGGWEQFF. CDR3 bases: TGTGCCAGCACCCAGGGGGGCTGGGAGCAGTTCTTC.

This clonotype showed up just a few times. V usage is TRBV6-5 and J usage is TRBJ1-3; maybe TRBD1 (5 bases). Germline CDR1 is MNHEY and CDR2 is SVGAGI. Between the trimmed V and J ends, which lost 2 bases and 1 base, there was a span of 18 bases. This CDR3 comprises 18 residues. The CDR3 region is CASSYRPNRQGSGNTIYF. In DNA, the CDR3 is TGTGCCAGCAGTTACCGACCAAACCGTCAGGGATCTGGAAACACCATATATTTT.

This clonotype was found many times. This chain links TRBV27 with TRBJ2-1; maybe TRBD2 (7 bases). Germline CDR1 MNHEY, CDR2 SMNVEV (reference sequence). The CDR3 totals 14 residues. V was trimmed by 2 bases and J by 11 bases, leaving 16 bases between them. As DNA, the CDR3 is TGTGCCAGCAGTTTAGGTGGGGGGGGCATCAAGCAGTTCTTC. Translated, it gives CASSLGGGGIKQFF.

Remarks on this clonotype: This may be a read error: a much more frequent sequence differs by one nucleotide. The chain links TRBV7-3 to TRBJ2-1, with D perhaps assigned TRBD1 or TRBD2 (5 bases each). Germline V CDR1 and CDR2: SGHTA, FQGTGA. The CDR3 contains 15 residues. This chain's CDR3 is CATSSRDGSYNEQFF. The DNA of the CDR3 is TGTGCCACCAGCTCTCGGGACGGATCCTACAATGAGCAGTTCTTC.

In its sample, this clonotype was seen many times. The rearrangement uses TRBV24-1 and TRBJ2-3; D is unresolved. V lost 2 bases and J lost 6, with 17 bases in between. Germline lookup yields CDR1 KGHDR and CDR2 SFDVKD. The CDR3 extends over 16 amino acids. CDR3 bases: TGTGCCACCAGTGATTCCAAGACCCCCAAGGAGGATACGCAGTATTTT. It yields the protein CATSDSKTPKEDTQYF.

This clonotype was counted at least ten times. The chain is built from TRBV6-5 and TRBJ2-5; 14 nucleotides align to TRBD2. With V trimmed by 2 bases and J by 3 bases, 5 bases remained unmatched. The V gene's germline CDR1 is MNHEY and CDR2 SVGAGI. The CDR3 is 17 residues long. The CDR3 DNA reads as TGTGCCAGCAGTTACCCTGGACTAGCGGGGGGAAAAGAGACCCAGTACTTC. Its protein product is CASSYPGLAGGKETQYF.

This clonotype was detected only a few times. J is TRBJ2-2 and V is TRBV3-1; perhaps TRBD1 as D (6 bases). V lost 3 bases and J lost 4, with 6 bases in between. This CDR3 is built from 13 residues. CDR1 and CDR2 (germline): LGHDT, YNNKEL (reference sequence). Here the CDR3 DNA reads TGTGCCAGCAGCCAGGGGGCCACCGGGGAGCTGTTTTTT. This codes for CASSQGATGELFF.

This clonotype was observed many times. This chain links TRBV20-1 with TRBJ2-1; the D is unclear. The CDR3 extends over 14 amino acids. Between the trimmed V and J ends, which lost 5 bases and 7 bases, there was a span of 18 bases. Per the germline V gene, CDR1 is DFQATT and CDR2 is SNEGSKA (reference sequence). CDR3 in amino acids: CSAFSRFASNEQFF. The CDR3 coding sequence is TGCAGTGCTTTCTCTCGCTTTGCGAGTAATGAGCAGTTCTTC.

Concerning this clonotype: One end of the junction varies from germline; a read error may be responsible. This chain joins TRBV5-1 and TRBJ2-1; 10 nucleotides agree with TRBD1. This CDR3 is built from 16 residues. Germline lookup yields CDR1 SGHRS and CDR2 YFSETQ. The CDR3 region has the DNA TGCCCCAGCAGCTTGGTAGGGGGGACAGGGGTCAATGAGCAGTTCTTC. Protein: CPSSLVGGTGVNEQFF.

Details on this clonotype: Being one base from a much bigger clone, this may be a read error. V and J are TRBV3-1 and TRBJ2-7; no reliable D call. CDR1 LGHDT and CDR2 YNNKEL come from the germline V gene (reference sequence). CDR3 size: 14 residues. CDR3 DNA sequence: TGTGCCAGCAGCCAAGCTTTTGGCAGCTACGAGCAGCACTTC. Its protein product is CASSQAFGSYEQHF.

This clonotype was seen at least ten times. CDR3: CASSPHRGRNTQYF. CDR3 in DNA: TGTGCCAGCAGTCCCCACAGGGGGCGAAATACGCAGTATTTT. The chain joins TRBV12-3 or TRBV12-4 to TRBJ2-3; 9 positions agree with TRBD1. Losses at the gene ends were 5 bases for V and 7 bases for J; bases not matched to a gene: 7. The CDR3 contains 14 residues.

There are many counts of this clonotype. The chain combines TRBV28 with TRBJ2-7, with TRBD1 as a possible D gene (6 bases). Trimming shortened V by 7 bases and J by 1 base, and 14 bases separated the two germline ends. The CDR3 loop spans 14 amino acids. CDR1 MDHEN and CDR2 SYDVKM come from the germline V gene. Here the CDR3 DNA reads TGTGCCAGCACCTCCCCCGGACAGTCCTACGAGCAGTACTTC. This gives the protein CASTSPGQSYEQYF.

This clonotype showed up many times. The CDR3 protein is CASSIGTLFHSPLHF. CDR3 nucleotide sequence: TGTGCCAGCAGTATCGGGACGCTCTTCCATTCACCCCTCCACTTT. This chain joins TRBV7-9 and TRBJ1-6; D is perhaps TRBD1 (5 bases). The CDR3 contains 15 residues. Germline CDR1 is SEHNR and CDR2 is FQNEAQ (reference sequence). V lost 6 bases and J lost 8, with 17 bases in between.

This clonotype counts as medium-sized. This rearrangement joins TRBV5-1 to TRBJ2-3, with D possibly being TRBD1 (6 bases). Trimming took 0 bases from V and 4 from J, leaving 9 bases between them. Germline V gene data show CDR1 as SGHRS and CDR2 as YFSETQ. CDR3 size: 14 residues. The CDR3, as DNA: TGCGCCAGCAGCTTGGAGCCAGGGGCAGATACGCAGTATTTT. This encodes CASSLEPGADTQYF.

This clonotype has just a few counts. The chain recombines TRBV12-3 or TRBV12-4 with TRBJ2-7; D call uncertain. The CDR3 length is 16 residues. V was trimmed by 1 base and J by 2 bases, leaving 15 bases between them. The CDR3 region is CASSLGRSAPTYEQYF. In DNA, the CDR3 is TGTGCCAGCAGTTTAGGAAGGTCGGCACCTACCTACGAGCAGTACTTC.

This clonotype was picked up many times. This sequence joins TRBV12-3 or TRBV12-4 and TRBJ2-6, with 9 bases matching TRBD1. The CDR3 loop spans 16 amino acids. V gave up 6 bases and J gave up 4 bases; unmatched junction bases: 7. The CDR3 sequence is CASRGTGPVGANVLTF. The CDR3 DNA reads TGTGCCAGCAGGGGGACAGGGCCAGTGGGGGCCAACGTCCTGACTTTC.

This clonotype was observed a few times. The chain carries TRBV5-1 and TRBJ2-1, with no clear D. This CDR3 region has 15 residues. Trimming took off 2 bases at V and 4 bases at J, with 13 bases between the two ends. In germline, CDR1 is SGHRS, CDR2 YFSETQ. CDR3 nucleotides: TGCGCCAGCAGCTTAGACTCTACCCCTTACAATGAGCAGTTCTTC. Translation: CASSLDSTPYNEQFF.

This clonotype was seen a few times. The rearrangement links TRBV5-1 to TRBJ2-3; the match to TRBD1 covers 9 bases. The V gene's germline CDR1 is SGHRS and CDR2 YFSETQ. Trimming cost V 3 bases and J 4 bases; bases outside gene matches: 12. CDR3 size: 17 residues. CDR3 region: CASSSTPGTGLADTQYF. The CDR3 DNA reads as TGCGCCAGCAGCTCGACCCCAGGGACAGGGCTTGCAGATACGCAGTATTTT.

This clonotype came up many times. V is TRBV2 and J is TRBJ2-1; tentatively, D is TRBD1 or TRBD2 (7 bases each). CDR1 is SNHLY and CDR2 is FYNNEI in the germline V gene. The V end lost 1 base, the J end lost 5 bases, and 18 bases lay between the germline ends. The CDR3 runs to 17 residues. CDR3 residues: CASSEEGGLGGDNEQFF. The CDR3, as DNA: TGTGCCAGCAGTGAAGAAGGGGGCTTGGGGGGGGACAATGAGCAGTTCTTC.

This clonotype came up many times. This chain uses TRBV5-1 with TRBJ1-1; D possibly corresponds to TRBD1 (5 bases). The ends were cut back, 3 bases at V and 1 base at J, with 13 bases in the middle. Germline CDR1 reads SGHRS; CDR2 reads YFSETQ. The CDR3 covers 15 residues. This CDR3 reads CASSSDPGGNTEAFF. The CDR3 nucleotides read TGCGCCAGCAGCTCCGACCCCGGGGGGAACACTGAAGCTTTCTTT.

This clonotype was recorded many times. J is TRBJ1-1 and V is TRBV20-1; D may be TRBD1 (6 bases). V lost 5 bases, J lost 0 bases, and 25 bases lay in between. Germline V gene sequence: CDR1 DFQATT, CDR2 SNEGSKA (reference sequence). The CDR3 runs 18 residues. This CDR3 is CSAFHFRGEGEVNTEAFF. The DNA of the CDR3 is TGCAGTGCTTTCCATTTTCGGGGCGAGGGGGAGGTGAACACTGAAGCTTTCTTT.

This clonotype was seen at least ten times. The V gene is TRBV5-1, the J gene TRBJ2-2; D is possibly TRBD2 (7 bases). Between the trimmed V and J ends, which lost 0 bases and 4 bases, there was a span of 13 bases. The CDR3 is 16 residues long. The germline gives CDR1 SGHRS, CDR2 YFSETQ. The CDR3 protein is CASSLAGGVGTGELFF. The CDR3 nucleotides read TGCGCCAGCAGCTTGGCGGGGGGCGTTGGCACCGGGGAGCTGTTTTTT. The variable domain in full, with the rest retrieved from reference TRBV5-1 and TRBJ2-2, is KAGVTQTPRYLIKTRGQQVTLSCSPISGHRSVSWYQQTPGQGLQFLFEYFSETQRNKGNFPGRFSGRQFSNSRSEMNVSTLELGDSALYLCASSLAGGVGTGELFFGEGSRLTVL.

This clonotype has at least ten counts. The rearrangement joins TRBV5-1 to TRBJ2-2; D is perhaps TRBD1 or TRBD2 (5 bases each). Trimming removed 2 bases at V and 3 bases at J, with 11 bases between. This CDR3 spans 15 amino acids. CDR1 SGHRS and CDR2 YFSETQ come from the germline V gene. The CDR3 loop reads CASSFEGLHTGELFF. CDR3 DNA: TGCGCCAGCAGCTTCGAGGGGCTTCACACCGGGGAGCTGTTTTTT.

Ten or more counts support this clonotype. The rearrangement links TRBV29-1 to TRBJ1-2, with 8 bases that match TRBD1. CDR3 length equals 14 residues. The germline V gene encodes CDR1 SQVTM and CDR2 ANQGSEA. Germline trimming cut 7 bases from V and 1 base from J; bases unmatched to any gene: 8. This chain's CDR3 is CSASLQGDNYGYTF. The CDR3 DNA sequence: TGCAGCGCTTCATTACAGGGGGATAACTATGGCTACACCTTC. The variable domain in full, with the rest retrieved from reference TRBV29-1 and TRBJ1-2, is SAVISQKPSRDICQRGTSLTIQCQVDSQVTMMFWYRQQPGQSLTLIATANQGSEATYESGFVIDKFPISRPNLTFSTLTVSNMSPEDSSIYLCSASLQGDNYGYTFGSGTRLTVV.

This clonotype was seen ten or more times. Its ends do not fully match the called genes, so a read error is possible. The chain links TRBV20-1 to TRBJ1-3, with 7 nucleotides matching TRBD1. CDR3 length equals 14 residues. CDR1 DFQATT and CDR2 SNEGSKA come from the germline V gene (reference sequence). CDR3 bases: TGCAGTGCCAGAGACAGGGTCTCTGGAAACACCATATATTTT. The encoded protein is CSARDRVSGNTIYF.

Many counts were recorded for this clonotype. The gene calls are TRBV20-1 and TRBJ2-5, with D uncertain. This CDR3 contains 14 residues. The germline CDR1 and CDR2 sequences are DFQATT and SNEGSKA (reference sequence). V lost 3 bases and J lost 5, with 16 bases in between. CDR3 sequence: CSARNPPSLETQYF. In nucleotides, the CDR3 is TGCAGTGCTAGGAATCCCCCCAGCCTGGAGACCCAGTACTTC.

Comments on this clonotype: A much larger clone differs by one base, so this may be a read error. The CDR3 DNA is TGCGCCAGCACCCAGGGGGTTCAAGAGACCCATTACTTC. It specifies CASTQGVQETHYF. The rearrangement links TRBV5-1 to TRBJ2-5, with 7 bases matching TRBD1. Germline V CDR1 and CDR2: SGHRS, YFSETQ. This CDR3 has 13 amino acids.

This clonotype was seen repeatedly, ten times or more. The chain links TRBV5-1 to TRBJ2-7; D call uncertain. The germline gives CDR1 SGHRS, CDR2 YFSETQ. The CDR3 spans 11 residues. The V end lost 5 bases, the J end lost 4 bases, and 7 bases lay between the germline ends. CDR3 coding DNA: TGCGCCAGCAGAGGTTCTTACGAGCAGTACTTC. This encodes CASRGSYEQYF.

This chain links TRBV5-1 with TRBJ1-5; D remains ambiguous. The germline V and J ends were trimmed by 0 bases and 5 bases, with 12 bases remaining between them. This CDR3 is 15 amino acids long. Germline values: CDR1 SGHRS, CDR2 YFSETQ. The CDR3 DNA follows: TGCGCCAGCAGCTTGGGCTGGAGGGAGGATCAGCCCCAGCATTTT. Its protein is CASSLGWREDQPQHF. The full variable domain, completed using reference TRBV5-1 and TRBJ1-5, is KAGVTQTPRYLIKTRGQQVTLSCSPISGHRSVSWYQQTPGQGLQFLFEYFSETQRNKGNFPGRFSGRQFSNSRSEMNVSTLELGDSALYLCASSLGWREDQPQHFGDGTRLSIL.

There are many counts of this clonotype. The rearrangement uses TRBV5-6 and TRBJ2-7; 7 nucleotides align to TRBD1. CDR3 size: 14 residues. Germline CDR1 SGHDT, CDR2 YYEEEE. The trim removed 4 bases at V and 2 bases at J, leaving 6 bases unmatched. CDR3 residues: CASSMWDRTYEQYF. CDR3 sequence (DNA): TGTGCCAGCAGCATGTGGGACAGAACCTACGAGCAGTACTTC.

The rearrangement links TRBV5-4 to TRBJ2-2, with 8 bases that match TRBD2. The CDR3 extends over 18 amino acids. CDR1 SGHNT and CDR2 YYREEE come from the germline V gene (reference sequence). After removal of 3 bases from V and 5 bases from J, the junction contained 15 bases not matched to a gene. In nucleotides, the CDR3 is TGTGCCAGCAGCTCGGTGAGAGACACTTTAGCGGGGACCGGGGAGCTGTTTTTT. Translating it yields CASSSVRDTLAGTGELFF. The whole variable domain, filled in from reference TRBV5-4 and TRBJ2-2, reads ETGVTQSPTHLIKTRGQQVTLRCSSQSGHNTVSWYQQALGQGPQFIFQYYREEENGRGNFPPRFSGLQFPNYSSELNVNALELDDSALYLCASSSVRDTLAGTGELFFGEGSRLTVL.